This T cell receptor (beta chain) comes out of a study of T cell repertoires in cytomegalovirus infection (dated 2019 in TCRdb). Study-level background: Because public TCR beta signatures pointed to carriage of CMV infection together with the matching HLA type, the HLA type of each donor mattered for the analysis. What the research found in general, with its limitations: In both this cohort and an independent cohort of several hundred donors, the cumulative frequency of public TCR beta family members distinguished carriers of CMV infection plus the relevant HLA type. The ex vivo response was dominated by HLA-C-restricted CMV-specific TCR beta clonotypes, which also provided the single most frequent clonotype in two of eight donors.

This clonotype was observed a handful of times. Its antigen is not yet known. The sample holds no much larger clone one base away, and base qualities are not on file. TCRdb shows the sequencer as Illumina HiSeq 1500. Using fastp trimming at Q25 and MiXCR clonotype assembly, TCRdb reanalyzed the public sequencing data and kept in-frame beta chains. Entries are consolidated by CDR3 protein sequence, retaining the most common genes and DNA. The sample profile shows around 240,000 distinct CDR3 sequences; about 20% of them were found once. Together, the top ten hold 15% to 20% of the sample. From cysteine to phenylalanine, the CDR3 is 14 amino acids long. The CDR3 DNA has 42 bases and is translated from base 1. Trimming removed 8 bases from V and 0 bases from J, leaving 11 bases between the germline ends. CDR1 and CDR2 are drawn from the germline V gene: SNHLY, FYNNEI.

The sequence joins TRBV2 to TRBJ2-1; no D gene is confidently identified. Sequencing input: CD8+ T cells from PBMCs. The TCR was taken from a human donor in good health (CMV status not recorded). Some clones in this sample may be carry-over from other donors' samples. The CDR3 here reads CASGDQSSYNEQFF. The bases read TGTGCCAGCGGCGACCAGAGCTCCTACAATGAGCAGTTCTTC.